This T cell receptor beta chain was sequenced during a study of CD8 T cells in ankylosing spondylitis. Study results and limitations: Clones linked with disease were CD8+ and fairly uncommon in the peripheral blood. In ankylosing spondylitis blood, a motif of roughly 8 highly homologous TCR beta variants appeared characteristic.

The CDR3 extends over 15 amino acids. CDR1 KGHSH and CDR2 LQKENI come from the germline V gene. V gave up 3 bases and J gave up 3 bases; unmatched junction bases: 4. TCRdb redid the calling of the 5' RACE reads with MiXCR, one entry per CDR3 protein. In the table there are approximately 440,000 distinct CDR3 sequences, 15% to 20% of which are singletons. This clonotype was observed a few times. Its antigen remains unknown. This clonotype was obtained from a male donor with ankylosing spondylitis. The chain links TRBV18 to TRBJ1-5, with 8 bases that match TRBD1. The sequenced sample consisted of blood, either unsorted or a sorted T cell fraction (not recorded which). The CDR3 coding sequence is TGTGCCAGCTCACCTGGGGGACAGGACAATCAGCCCCAGCATTTT. This translates into CASSPGGQDNQPQHF.